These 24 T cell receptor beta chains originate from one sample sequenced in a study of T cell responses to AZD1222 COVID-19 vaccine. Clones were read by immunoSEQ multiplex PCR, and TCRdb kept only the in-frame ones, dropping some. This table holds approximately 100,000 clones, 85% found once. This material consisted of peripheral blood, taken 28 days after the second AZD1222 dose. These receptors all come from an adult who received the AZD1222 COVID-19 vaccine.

The CDR3 protein is CASSDSRYGYTF. CDR3 in DNA: TGTGCCAGCAGTGACAGCCGCTATGGCTACACCTTC. The V gene is TRBV6-1, the J gene TRBJ1-2; D is undetermined. The CDR3 has 12 residues. Per the germline V gene, CDR1 is MNHNS and CDR2 is SASEGT. V was clipped by 3 bases and J by 4 bases, with 6 bases between them.

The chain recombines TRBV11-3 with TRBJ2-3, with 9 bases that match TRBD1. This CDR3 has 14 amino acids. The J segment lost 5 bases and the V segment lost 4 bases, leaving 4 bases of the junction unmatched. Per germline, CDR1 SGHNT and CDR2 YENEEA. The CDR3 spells CASSYTGGVDTQYF. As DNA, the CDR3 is TGTGCCAGCAGCTATACAGGGGGCGTAGATACGCAGTATTTT.

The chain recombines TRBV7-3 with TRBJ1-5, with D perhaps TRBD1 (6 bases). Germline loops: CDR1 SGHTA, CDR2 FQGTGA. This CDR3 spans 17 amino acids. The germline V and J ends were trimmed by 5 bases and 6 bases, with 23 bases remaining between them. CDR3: CASSRLAGGAQSQPQHF. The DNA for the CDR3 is TGTGCCAGCAGCCGGCTTGCGGGGGGGGCGCAGAGTCAGCCCCAGCATTTT.

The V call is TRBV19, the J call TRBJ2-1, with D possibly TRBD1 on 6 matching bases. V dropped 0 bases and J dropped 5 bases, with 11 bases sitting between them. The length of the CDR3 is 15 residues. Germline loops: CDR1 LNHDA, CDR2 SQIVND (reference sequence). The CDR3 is CASSIDRGHHNEQFF. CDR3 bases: TGTGCCAGTAGTATAGATCGGGGACACCACAATGAGCAGTTCTTC.

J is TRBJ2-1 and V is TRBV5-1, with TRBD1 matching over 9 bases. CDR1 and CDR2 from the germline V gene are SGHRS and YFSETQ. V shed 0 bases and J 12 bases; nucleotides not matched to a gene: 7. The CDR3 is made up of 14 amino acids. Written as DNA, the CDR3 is TGCGCCAGCAGCTTGGAGGGTTCGGGACAGGGGCAGTTCTTC. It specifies CASSLEGSGQGQFF.

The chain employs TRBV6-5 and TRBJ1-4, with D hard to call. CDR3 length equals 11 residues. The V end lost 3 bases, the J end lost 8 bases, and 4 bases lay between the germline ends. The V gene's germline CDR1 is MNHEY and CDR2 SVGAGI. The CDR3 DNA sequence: TGTGCCAGCAGTTATGGGGAAAAACTGTTTTTT. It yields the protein CASSYGEKLFF.

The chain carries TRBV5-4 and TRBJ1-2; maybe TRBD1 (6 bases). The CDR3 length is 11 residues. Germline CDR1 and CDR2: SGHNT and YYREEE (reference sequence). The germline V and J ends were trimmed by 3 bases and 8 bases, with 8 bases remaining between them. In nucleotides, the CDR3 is TGTGCCAGCAGCTCCGGGACAGGCTACACCTTC. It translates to CASSSGTGYTF.

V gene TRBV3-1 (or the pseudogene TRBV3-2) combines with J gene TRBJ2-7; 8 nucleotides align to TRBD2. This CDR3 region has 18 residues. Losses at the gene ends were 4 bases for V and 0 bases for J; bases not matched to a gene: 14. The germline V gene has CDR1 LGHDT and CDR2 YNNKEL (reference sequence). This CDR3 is CASSPFGLAGRNSYEQYF. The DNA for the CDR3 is TGTGCCAGCAGCCCGTTCGGGCTAGCGGGCCGAAACTCCTACGAGCAGTACTTC.

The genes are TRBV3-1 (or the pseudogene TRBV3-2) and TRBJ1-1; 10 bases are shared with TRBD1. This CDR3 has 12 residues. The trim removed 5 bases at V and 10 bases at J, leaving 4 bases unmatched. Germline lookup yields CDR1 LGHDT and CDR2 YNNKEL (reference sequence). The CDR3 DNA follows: TGTGCCAGCAGCAACCGGGACAGGGGAGCTTTCTTT. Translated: CASSNRDRGAFF.

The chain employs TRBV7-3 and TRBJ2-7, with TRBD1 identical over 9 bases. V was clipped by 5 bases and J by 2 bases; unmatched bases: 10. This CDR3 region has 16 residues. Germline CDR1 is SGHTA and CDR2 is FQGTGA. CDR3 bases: TGTGCCAGCAGCCCCTCCGGGACAGGGTATCCCTACGAGCAGTACTTC. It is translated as CASSPSGTGYPYEQYF.

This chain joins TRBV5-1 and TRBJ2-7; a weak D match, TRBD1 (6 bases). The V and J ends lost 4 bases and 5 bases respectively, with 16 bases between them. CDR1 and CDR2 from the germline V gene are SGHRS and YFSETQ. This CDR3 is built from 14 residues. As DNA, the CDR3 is TGCGCCAGCAGCCCGGGGACACTTAGGGACGAGCAGTACTTC. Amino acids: CASSPGTLRDEQYF.

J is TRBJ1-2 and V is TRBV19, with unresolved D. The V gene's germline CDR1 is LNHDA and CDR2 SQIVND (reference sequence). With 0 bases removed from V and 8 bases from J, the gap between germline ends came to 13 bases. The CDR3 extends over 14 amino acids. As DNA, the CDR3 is TGTGCCAGTAGTATAGATCCCGGTCTTTGGGGCTACACCTTC. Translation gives CASSIDPGLWGYTF.

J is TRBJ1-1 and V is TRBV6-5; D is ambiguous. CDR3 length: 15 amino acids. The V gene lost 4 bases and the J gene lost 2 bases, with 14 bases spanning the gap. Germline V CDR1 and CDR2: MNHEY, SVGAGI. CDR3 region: CASSSQSWSNTEAFF. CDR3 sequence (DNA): TGTGCCAGCAGTTCTCAAAGTTGGTCTAACACTGAAGCTTTCTTT.

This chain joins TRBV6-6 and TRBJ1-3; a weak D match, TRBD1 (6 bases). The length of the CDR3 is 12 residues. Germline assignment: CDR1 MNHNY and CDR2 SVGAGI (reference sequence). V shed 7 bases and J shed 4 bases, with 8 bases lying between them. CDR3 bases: TGTGCCAGCACAGGGGTCGGAAACACCATATATTTT. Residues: CASTGVGNTIYF.

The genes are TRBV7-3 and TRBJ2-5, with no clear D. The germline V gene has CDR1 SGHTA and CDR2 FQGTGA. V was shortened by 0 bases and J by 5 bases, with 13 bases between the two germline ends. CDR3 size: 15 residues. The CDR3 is CASSLTANGFETQYF. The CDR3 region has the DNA TGTGCCAGCAGCTTAACGGCAAACGGTTTCGAGACCCAGTACTTC.

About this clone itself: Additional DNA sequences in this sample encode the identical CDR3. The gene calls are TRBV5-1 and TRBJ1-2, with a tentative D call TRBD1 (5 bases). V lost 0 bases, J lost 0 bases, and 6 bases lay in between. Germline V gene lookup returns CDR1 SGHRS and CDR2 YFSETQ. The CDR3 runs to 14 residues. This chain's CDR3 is CASSLATANYGYTF. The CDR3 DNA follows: TGCGCCAGCAGCTTGGCGACAGCTAACTATGGCTACACCTTC. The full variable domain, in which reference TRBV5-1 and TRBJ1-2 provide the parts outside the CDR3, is KAGVTQTPRYLIKTRGQQVTLSCSPISGHRSVSWYQQTPGQGLQFLFEYFSETQRNKGNFPGRFSGRQFSNSRSEMNVSTLELGDSALYLCASSLATANYGYTFGSGTRLTVV.

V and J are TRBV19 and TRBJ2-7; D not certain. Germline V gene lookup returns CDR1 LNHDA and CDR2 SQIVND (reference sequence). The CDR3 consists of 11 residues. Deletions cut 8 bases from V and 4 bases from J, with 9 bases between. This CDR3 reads CASGGPYEQYF. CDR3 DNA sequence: TGTGCCAGTGGTGGACCTTACGAGCAGTACTTC.

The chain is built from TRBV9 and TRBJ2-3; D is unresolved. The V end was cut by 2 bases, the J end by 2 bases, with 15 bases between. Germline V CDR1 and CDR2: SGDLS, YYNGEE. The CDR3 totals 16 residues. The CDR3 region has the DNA TGTGCCAGCAGCGTCGACGACGGATTACCCACAGATACGCAGTATTTT. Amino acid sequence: CASSVDDGLPTDTQYF. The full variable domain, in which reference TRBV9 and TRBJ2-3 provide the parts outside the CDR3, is DSGVTQTPKHLITATGQRVTLRCSPRSGDLSVYWYQQSLDQGLQFLIQYYNGEERAKGNILERFSAQQFPDLHSELNLSSLELGDSALYFCASSVDDGLPTDTQYFGPGTRLTVL.

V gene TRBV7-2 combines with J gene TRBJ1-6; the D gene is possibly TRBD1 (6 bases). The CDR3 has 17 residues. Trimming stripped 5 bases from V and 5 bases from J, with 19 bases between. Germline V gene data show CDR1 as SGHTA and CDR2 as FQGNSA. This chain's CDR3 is CASSPRWAGEDNSPLHF. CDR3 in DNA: TGTGCCAGCAGCCCCCGCTGGGCAGGGGAGGATAATTCACCCCTCCACTTT.

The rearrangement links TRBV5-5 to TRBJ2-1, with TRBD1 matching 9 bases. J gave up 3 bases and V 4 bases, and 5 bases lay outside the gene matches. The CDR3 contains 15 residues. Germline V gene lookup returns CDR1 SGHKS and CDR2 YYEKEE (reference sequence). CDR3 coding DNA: TGTGCCAGCAGCCCCACGGGACAGGGCTACAATGAGCAGTTCTTC. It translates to CASSPTGQGYNEQFF.

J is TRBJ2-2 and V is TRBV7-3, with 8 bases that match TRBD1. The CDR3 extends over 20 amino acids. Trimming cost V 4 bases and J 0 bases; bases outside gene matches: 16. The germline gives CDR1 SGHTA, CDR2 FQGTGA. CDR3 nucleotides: TGTGCCAGCAGCTCCCCCTCCAGGGGGCGGGGCGGTACGAACACCGGGGAGCTGTTTTTT. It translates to CASSSPSRGRGGTNTGELFF.

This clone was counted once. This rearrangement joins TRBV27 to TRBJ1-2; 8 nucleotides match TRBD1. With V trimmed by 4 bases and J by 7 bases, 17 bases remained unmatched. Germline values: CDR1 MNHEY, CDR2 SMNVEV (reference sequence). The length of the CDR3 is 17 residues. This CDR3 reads CASSYAMPRGRSGGYTF. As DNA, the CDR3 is TGTGCCAGCAGTTATGCGATGCCCAGGGGGCGTTCTGGTGGCTACACCTTC.

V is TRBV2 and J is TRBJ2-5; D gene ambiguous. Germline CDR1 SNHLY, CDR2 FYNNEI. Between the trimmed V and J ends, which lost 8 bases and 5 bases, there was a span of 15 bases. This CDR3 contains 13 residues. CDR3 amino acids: CASEVLSDETQYF. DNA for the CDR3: TGTGCCAGCGAAGTCCTTTCCGACGAGACCCAGTACTTC.

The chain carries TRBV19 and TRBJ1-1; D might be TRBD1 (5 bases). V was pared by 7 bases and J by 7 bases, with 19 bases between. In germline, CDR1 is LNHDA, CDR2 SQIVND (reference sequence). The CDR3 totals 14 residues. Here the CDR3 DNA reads TGTGCCAGTAAATACAGGTTTGGTGGCGGTGAAGCTTTCTTT. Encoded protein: CASKYRFGGGEAFF. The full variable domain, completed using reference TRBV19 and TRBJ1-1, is DGGITQSPKYLFRKEGQNVTLSCEQNLNHDAMYWYRQDPGQGLRLIYYSQIVNDFQKGDIAEGYSVSREKKESFPLTVTSAQKNPTAFYLCASKYRFGGGEAFFGQGTRLTVV.